Following are 25 T cell receptor beta chains from one sample sequenced in a study of blood T cell repertoires in COVID-19. Measured with immunoSEQ multiplex PCR; TCRdb has only the in-frame clones, and not every one. Here the sample spans more than 95,000 clones, 70% to 75% being singletons. The sample comprised peripheral blood. These receptors originate from a man aged 60-69 years with acute or convalescent COVID-19.

V is TRBV12-3 or TRBV12-4 and J is TRBJ2-1, with D possibly being TRBD2 (6 bases). The CDR3 covers 13 residues. Deletions cut 7 bases from V and 9 bases from J, with 16 bases between. The CDR3 DNA is TGTGCCAGCACCGGGACTTCTCCGGCTGAGCAGTTCTTC. Translating it yields CASTGTSPAEQFF.

This rearrangement joins TRBV6-5 to TRBJ2-7; D gene unclear. CDR3 length: 14 amino acids. Germline V gene sequence: CDR1 MNHEY, CDR2 SVGAGI. V was shortened by 6 bases and J by 2 bases, with 14 bases between the two germline ends. The CDR3 protein is CASRSTLSTYEQYF. DNA of the CDR3: TGTGCCAGCAGGTCGACACTCTCAACCTACGAGCAGTACTTC.

The chain is built from TRBV3-1 (or the pseudogene TRBV3-2) and TRBJ1-1; unclear D gene. Looked up from germline, CDR1 is LGHDT and CDR2 is YNNKEL (reference sequence). V lost 1 base and J lost 1, with 13 bases in between. The CDR3 is made up of 16 amino acids. CDR3 coding DNA: TGTGCCAGCAGCCAAGTCGGAACGACGGGGAACACTGAAGCTTTCTTT. Translation gives CASSQVGTTGNTEAFF.

V is TRBV29-1 and J is TRBJ1-2; the match to TRBD1 covers 8 bases. CDR3 length: 15 amino acids. Germline V lookup: CDR1 SQVTM, CDR2 ANQGSEA. Trimming at V came to 6 bases and at J to 6 bases, leaving 15 bases not matched to a gene. DNA of the CDR3: TGCAGCGTCAGTTACGCTTTGACAGGGGTTGATGGCTACACCTTC. Translated, it gives CSVSYALTGVDGYTF.

The table lists this clone with a count of one. This sequence joins TRBV10-2 and TRBJ1-6, with D perhaps matching TRBD1 (6 bases). In germline, CDR1 is WSHSY, CDR2 SAAADI. V gave up 6 bases and J gave up 4 bases, with 13 bases separating them. This CDR3 is built from 15 residues. The CDR3 loop reads CASRLDSLYNSPLHF. As DNA, the CDR3 is TGCGCCAGCAGGTTGGACAGCTTATATAATTCACCCCTCCACTTT.

This clone has a single count. The rearrangement joins TRBV4-1 to TRBJ1-4; perhaps TRBD1 as D (5 bases). There are 16 residues in the CDR3. V lost 2 bases and J lost 12, with 22 bases in between. In germline, CDR1 is MGHRA, CDR2 YSYEKL. Written as DNA, the CDR3 is TGCGCCAGCAGCCAACCCCGGCGGGGCGCGGAGTCAGAACTGTTTTTT. Residues: CASSQPRRGAESELFF.

The CDR3 loop is CASTSNRELKAFF. In nucleotides, the CDR3 is TGTGCCAGCACCAGCAACAGGGAACTGAAAGCTTTCTTT. The genes are TRBV6-5 and TRBJ1-1; TRBD1 might be the D (6 bases). V was pared by 7 bases and J by 9 bases, with 18 bases between. The CDR3 sequence is 13 residues long. The germline gives CDR1 MNHEY, CDR2 SVGAGI.

The gene calls are TRBV7-3 and TRBJ2-7; 7 nucleotides align to TRBD1. Germline trimming cut 5 bases from V and 2 bases from J; bases unmatched to any gene: 3. Germline V lookup: CDR1 SGHTA, CDR2 FQGTGA. The CDR3 has 13 amino acids. CDR3: CASSPQGPYEQYF. The CDR3 coding sequence is TGTGCCAGCAGCCCACAGGGGCCCTACGAGCAGTACTTC.

The genes are TRBV19 and TRBJ1-1; 7 nucleotides line up with TRBD1. The germline V gene has CDR1 LNHDA and CDR2 SQIVND (reference sequence). The CDR3 loop spans 13 amino acids. Trimming cost V 8 bases and J 2 bases; bases outside gene matches: 5. This chain's CDR3 is CASWDRRNTEAFF. CDR3 DNA sequence: TGTGCCAGTTGGGACAGAAGAAACACTGAAGCTTTCTTT.

The chain employs TRBV6-5 and TRBJ2-2, with 7 bases aligning to TRBD2. V lost 7 bases, J lost 4 bases, and 0 bases stayed unmatched. The CDR3 runs 12 residues. Germline values: CDR1 MNHEY, CDR2 SVGAGI. The CDR3 protein is CASTGGTGELFF. The CDR3 DNA sequence: TGTGCCAGCACGGGGGGCACCGGGGAGCTGTTTTTT.

The chain joins TRBV18 to TRBJ1-3, with 7 positions matching TRBD1. CDR1 is KGHSH, CDR2 LQKENI, per germline. The CDR3 covers 16 residues. V lost 2 bases to trimming and J lost 2 bases; unmatched junction nucleotides: 6. CDR3 DNA: TGTGCCAGCTCACCAAACCCCACAGGGGCTGGAAACACCATATATTTT. It specifies CASSPNPTGAGNTIYF.

The V gene is TRBV7-9, the J gene TRBJ1-5; D is perhaps TRBD1 (6 bases). The CDR3 runs to 14 residues. Germline assignment: CDR1 SEHNR and CDR2 FQNEAQ (reference sequence). The ends were cut back, 3 bases at V and 7 bases at J, with 13 bases in the middle. The CDR3 spells CASSLDSSKQPQHF. The CDR3 DNA sequence: TGTGCCAGCAGCTTGGACAGTAGTAAACAGCCCCAGCATTTT.

V usage is TRBV7-2 and J usage is TRBJ2-1; 9 bases agree with TRBD1. V shed 6 bases, J shed 9 bases, and the junction held 15 bases outside the gene matches. CDR1 is SGHTA, CDR2 FQGNSA, per germline. The CDR3 is 16 amino acids. The CDR3, as DNA: TGTGCCAGCAGTCTAGGGCCCCCGACGACAGGGGGTGAGCAGTTCTTC. Translation gives CASSLGPPTTGGEQFF.

The rearrangement joins TRBV29-1 to TRBJ2-7, with TRBD1 matching over 10 bases. With 6 bases clipped from V and 5 bases from J, the junction kept 7 bases outside the gene matches. CDR1 is SQVTM and CDR2 is ANQGSEA in the germline V gene. This CDR3 has 13 residues. The CDR3 nucleotides read TGCAGCGTCCGGACAGGGGGTTCGAACGAGCAGTACTTC. The encoded protein is CSVRTGGSNEQYF.

This chain connects TRBV5-4 to TRBJ1-1; D perhaps matches TRBD1 (6 bases). Trimming removed 0 bases from V and 11 bases from J, with 11 bases in between. Germline assignment: CDR1 SGHNT and CDR2 YYREEE (reference sequence). The CDR3 extends over 12 amino acids. The CDR3 sequence is CASSLGQDEAFF. DNA for the CDR3: TGTGCCAGCAGCTTGGGACAGGACGAGGCTTTCTTT.

The chain has TRBV5-1 and TRBJ2-2; possible D gene TRBD2, 5 bases. There are 15 residues in the CDR3. The germline CDR1 and CDR2 sequences are SGHRS and YFSETQ. Trimming pared 1 base from V and 4 bases from J, leaving 11 bases between. The CDR3 DNA sequence: TGCGCCAGCAGCTTGTTTCGGGAAGGCACCGGGGAGCTGTTTTTT. Protein sequence: CASSLFREGTGELFF.

A few counts support this clone. J is TRBJ1-2 and V is TRBV7-9; TRBD1 agrees at 7 bases. The CDR3 contains 15 residues. V shed 5 bases, J shed 0 bases, and the junction held 6 bases outside the gene matches. From germline, CDR1 is SEHNR and CDR2 FQNEAQ (reference sequence). The CDR3: CASSQGQNPNYGYTF. The CDR3 DNA follows: TGTGCCAGCAGCCAGGGACAGAATCCTAACTATGGCTACACCTTC. Based on the CDR3 plus reference TRBV7-9 and TRBJ1-2, the full variable domain is DTGVSQNPRHKITKRGQNVTFRCDPISEHNRLYWYRQTLGQGPEFLTYFQNEAQLEKSRLLSDRFSAERPKGSFSTLEIQRTEQGDSAMYLCASSQGQNPNYGYTFGSGTRLTVV.

The gene calls are TRBV5-1 and TRBJ2-7; D may be TRBD2 (5 bases). Per the germline V gene, CDR1 is SGHRS and CDR2 is YFSETQ. This CDR3 has 15 residues. The ends were cut back, 4 bases at V and 4 bases at J, with 18 bases in the middle. CDR3 nucleotides: TGCGCCAGCAGCCTTAGGTCGGGGAGCAGTTACGAGCAGTACTTC. It specifies CASSLRSGSSYEQYF.

The chain combines TRBV6-5 with TRBJ1-2, with a possible D match to TRBD1 (5 bases). V dropped 3 bases and J dropped 1 base, with 6 bases sitting between them. This CDR3 region has 13 residues. CDR1 and CDR2 (germline): MNHEY, SVGAGI. Here the CDR3 DNA reads TGTGCCAGCAGTTATGACAGTAACTATGGCTACACCTTC. Translating it yields CASSYDSNYGYTF.

This chain joins TRBV5-1 and TRBJ1-6; no reliable D call. CDR3 length: 15 amino acids. The V end was cut by 2 bases, the J end by 7 bases, with 13 bases between. Germline loops: CDR1 SGHRS, CDR2 YFSETQ. CDR3: CASSFEAGTNSPLHF. Written as DNA, the CDR3 is TGCGCCAGCAGCTTCGAGGCGGGTACGAATTCACCCCTCCACTTT.

This clone was counted a single time. V and J are TRBV27 and TRBJ2-1; 13 bases line up with TRBD2. This CDR3 has 16 amino acids. V lost 4 bases, J lost 0 bases, and 0 bases stayed unmatched. Germline CDR1 and CDR2: MNHEY and SMNVEV (reference sequence). The CDR3 bases are TGTGCCAGCAGTTGGACTAGCGGGAGCTCCTACAATGAGCAGTTCTTC. Its translation: CASSWTSGSSYNEQFF.

The genes are TRBV15 and TRBJ1-2; possible D gene TRBD1, 6 bases. Per germline, CDR1 LNHNV and CDR2 YYDKDF (reference sequence). This CDR3 has 12 amino acids. The ends were cut back, 0 bases at V and 10 bases at J, with 9 bases in the middle. CDR3 sequence (DNA): TGTGCCACCAGCAGAGATTCAGGGGACTACACCTTC. Its translation is CATSRDSGDYTF.

This chain uses TRBV7-9 with TRBJ1-2; 9 bases are a match to TRBD1. V was pared by 3 bases and J by 8 bases, with 7 bases of the junction left unmatched. This CDR3 spans 14 amino acids. Germline assignment: CDR1 SEHNR and CDR2 FQNEAQ (reference sequence). The CDR3 reads CASSFGTGFMGYTF. CDR3 nucleotides: TGTGCCAGCAGCTTCGGGACAGGGTTTATGGGCTACACCTTC.

This CDR3 reads CASSQSFPGAFF. The CDR3 coding sequence is TGCGCCAGCAGTCAATCTTTTCCGGGAGCTTTCTTT. The gene calls are TRBV23-1 and TRBJ1-1; no clear D gene. Being an ORF, TRBV23-1 has a function that is uncertain. This CDR3 has 12 residues. V lost 0 bases to trimming and J lost 10 bases, with 9 bases between them.

This rearrangement joins TRBV7-3 to TRBJ2-3; the D is unclear. Trimming took off 11 bases at V and 7 bases at J, with 10 bases between the two ends. CDR1 SGHTA and CDR2 FQGTGA come from the germline V gene. CDR3 length: 10 amino acids. The CDR3 loop is CAPHSNTQYF. The CDR3 DNA reads as TGTGCCCCACACAGTAATACGCAGTATTTT.